The TCR beta chain described here comes from a study of T cells after yellow fever vaccination. Notes on the study in general: Few clonotypes appeared in both CD4 and CD8 compartments.

Turning to this clonotype: Its antigen is undetermined.

By 5'RACE template switching, TCR cDNA was produced, with a universal primer site and UMIs added in the process. TCRdb passed the 5' RACE reads through MiXCR, listing each CDR3 protein once. The table includes about 580,000 distinct CDR3 sequences, around 16% detected once. The CDR3 covers 21 residues. Trimming pared 2 bases from V and 2 bases from J, leaving 30 bases between. Germline values: CDR1 SGHAT, CDR2 FQDESV (reference sequence). The genes are TRBV11-1 and TRBJ1-2, with D tentatively TRBD1 (6 bases). This receptor was obtained from a man younger than 35 who received the YFV17D yellow fever vaccine. The sample was PBMCs, taken 5 days after the first yellow fever vaccination. The CDR3 DNA follows: TGTGCCAGCAGCTTACCGAACATCCAAACAGGGATCGACGGTGGGAACTATGGCTACACCTTC. This encodes CASSLPNIQTGIDGGNYGYTF.